A single sample is the source of the 27 T cell receptor beta chains below, sequenced in a study of blood T cell repertoires in COVID-19. Clones were sequenced by immunoSEQ multiplex PCR, and TCRdb holds only the in-frame ones, with some missing. The sample yields about 200,000 clones, around 80% seen once. The sequenced sample consisted of peripheral blood. These receptors came from a human donor in a cohort sampled during active COVID-19.

The rearrangement joins TRBV20-1 to TRBJ2-5; D might be TRBD2 (7 bases). The ends were cut back, 5 bases at V and 5 bases at J, with 21 bases in the middle. Germline values: CDR1 DFQATT, CDR2 SNEGSKA (reference sequence). CDR3 size: 15 residues. The CDR3 reads CSARGDGGPDETQYF. CDR3 nucleotides: TGCAGTGCTCGTGGGGACGGGGGGCCGGATGAGACCCAGTACTTC.

In its sample, this clone was seen once. The V gene is TRBV28, the J gene TRBJ2-1, with 8 bases aligning to TRBD2. Trimming took 5 bases from V and 9 from J; bases not matched to a gene: 12. In germline, CDR1 is MDHEN, CDR2 SYDVKM. The CDR3 covers 15 residues. CDR3 in amino acids: CASSLPGVAGPEQFF. In DNA, the CDR3 is TGTGCCAGCAGTCTCCCCGGTGTAGCGGGACCTGAGCAGTTCTTC.

This clone appeared a few times. V gene TRBV28 combines with J gene TRBJ2-6, with 8 bases lining up with TRBD2. Per the germline V gene, CDR1 is MDHEN and CDR2 is SYDVKM. V shed 5 bases and J 0 bases; nucleotides not matched to a gene: 21. The CDR3 runs to 22 residues. The CDR3 reads CASSAQTGVRAGDSSGANVLTF. In DNA, the CDR3 is TGTGCCAGCAGTGCTCAGACAGGAGTGCGAGCGGGGGATAGCTCTGGGGCCAACGTCCTGACTTTC.

This chain connects TRBV2 to TRBJ2-5; tentative D call: TRBD1 (6 bases). Trimming took off 3 bases at V and 3 bases at J, with 11 bases between the two ends. Germline V gene lookup returns CDR1 SNHLY and CDR2 FYNNEI. The CDR3 extends over 14 amino acids. The CDR3 spells CASSEGRGEETQYF. The CDR3 DNA reads TGTGCCAGCAGTGAGGGCAGGGGAGAAGAGACCCAGTACTTC.

The rearrangement uses TRBV30 and TRBJ1-5; TRBD1 agrees at 9 bases. CDR1 is GTSNPN, CDR2 SVGIG, per germline (reference sequence). V shed 2 bases, J shed 9 bases, and the junction held 5 bases outside the gene matches. This CDR3 has 13 amino acids. CDR3 protein: CAWSHRGRGPQHF. The CDR3 bases are TGTGCCTGGAGTCACAGGGGGCGAGGGCCCCAGCATTTT.

This chain connects TRBV30 to TRBJ2-3, with 10 bases matching TRBD2. The CDR3 contains 16 residues. Unmatched junction bases numbered 9, after V lost 4 bases and J lost 2 bases. The germline CDR1 and CDR2 sequences are GTSNPN and SVGIG (reference sequence). CDR3 sequence: CAWTLAGVPTTDTQYF. In nucleotides, the CDR3 is TGTGCCTGGACCCTAGCGGGAGTTCCCACCACAGATACGCAGTATTTT.

A few counts support this clone. The chain links TRBV7-9 to TRBJ2-3, with a tentative D call TRBD1 (5 bases). V was trimmed by 2 bases and J by 0 bases, leaving 9 bases between them. The CDR3 contains 15 residues. In germline, CDR1 is SEHNR, CDR2 FQNEAQ (reference sequence). CDR3 region: CASSLQGRSTDTQYF. The CDR3 DNA follows: TGTGCCAGCAGCTTACAGGGTCGGAGCACAGATACGCAGTATTTT.

V gene TRBV5-4 combines with J gene TRBJ2-5; a weak D match, TRBD2 (5 bases). The germline V gene encodes CDR1 SGHNT and CDR2 YYREEE (reference sequence). The CDR3 spans 13 residues. V lost 4 bases and J 5 bases, leaving 12 bases between the germline ends. The CDR3 DNA sequence: TGTGCCAGCAGCGGGGAGCAAAGGGAGACCCAGTACTTC. Its protein is CASSGEQRETQYF.

The chain links TRBV27 to TRBJ2-6; no firm D call. CDR1 is MNHEY and CDR2 is SMNVEV in the germline V gene (reference sequence). Trimming removed 2 bases at V and 2 bases at J, with 16 bases between. The CDR3 has 18 amino acids. The CDR3, as DNA: TGTGCCAGCAGTTTACTGGCCCGAAACCTTCCTGGGGCCAACGTCCTGACTTTC. It encodes CASSLLARNLPGANVLTF.

J is TRBJ2-2 and V is TRBV5-1, with a tentative D call TRBD2 (6 bases). This CDR3 has 16 amino acids. Trimming stripped 0 bases from V and 2 bases from J, with 11 bases between. Germline CDR1 is SGHRS and CDR2 is YFSETQ. The CDR3 DNA reads TGCGCCAGCAGCTTGGATTGGGGACTCAACACCGGGGAGCTGTTTTTT. It specifies CASSLDWGLNTGELFF.

This chain links TRBV2 with TRBJ2-3; D is undetermined. CDR1 is SNHLY, CDR2 FYNNEI, per germline. V gave up 0 bases and J gave up 4 bases, with 11 bases separating them. This CDR3 spans 15 amino acids. CDR3 sequence: CASSEAGRSPDTQYF. Written as DNA, the CDR3 is TGTGCCAGCAGTGAAGCGGGCCGCTCCCCAGATACGCAGTATTTT.

For this clone: One base away lies a much larger clone, so this may be a sequencing read error. This rearrangement joins TRBV5-6 to TRBJ2-7, with D possibly TRBD2 on 5 matching bases. The V end was cut by 4 bases, the J end by 0 bases, with 8 bases between. There are 13 residues in the CDR3. From germline, CDR1 is SGHDT and CDR2 YYEEEE. In DNA form, the CDR3 reads TGTGCCAGCAGCCTTGGGAGCTCCTACGAGCAGTACTTC. Amino acid sequence: CASSLGSSYEQYF.

The chain employs TRBV7-5 and TRBJ2-1; TRBD1, the D gene given by the table, was not confirmed from the DNA. TRBV7-5 is reported as a pseudogene. The CDR3 has 21 residues. CDR3 in DNA: TGTGTCAGAAGCGAAGATCGGGACAGGGAAAGGTTAGCGGGCCTCTACAATGAGCAGTTCTTC. Translated: CVRSEDRDRERLAGLYNEQFF.

The V and J genes are TRBV5-1 and TRBJ2-3, with D perhaps matching TRBD1 (5 bases). Germline loops: CDR1 SGHRS, CDR2 YFSETQ. V shed 1 base and J shed 6 bases, with 18 bases lying between them. The CDR3 runs to 16 residues. Written as DNA, the CDR3 is TGCGCCAGCAGCTTGAACCCGGTGGCTCAGGGTGATACGCAGTATTTT. This encodes CASSLNPVAQGDTQYF. Complete variable domain (other parts from reference TRBV5-1 and TRBJ2-3): KAGVTQTPRYLIKTRGQQVTLSCSPISGHRSVSWYQQTPGQGLQFLFEYFSETQRNKGNFPGRFSGRQFSNSRSEMNVSTLELGDSALYLCASSLNPVAQGDTQYFGPGTRLTVL.

The V call is TRBV6-5, the J call TRBJ2-2, with TRBD2 matching 14 bases. The germline V gene has CDR1 MNHEY and CDR2 SVGAGI. V shed 6 bases and J 7 bases; nucleotides not matched to a gene: 4. The CDR3 contains 15 residues. The CDR3 loop is CASRGLAGAYGELFF. DNA for the CDR3: TGTGCCAGCAGGGGACTAGCGGGAGCTTACGGGGAGCTGTTTTTT.

The chain joins TRBV28 to TRBJ2-7, with 7 positions matching TRBD2. Trimming at V came to 6 bases and at J to 3 bases, leaving 8 bases not matched to a gene. The CDR3 sequence is 14 residues long. Per the germline V gene, CDR1 is MDHEN and CDR2 is SYDVKM. The CDR3 sequence is CASRKGGEVYEQYF. The CDR3 bases are TGTGCCAGCAGAAAGGGAGGGGAGGTCTACGAGCAGTACTTC.

The rearrangement links TRBV30 to TRBJ2-7, with TRBD2 identical over 10 bases. The CDR3 is 13 residues long. Trimming took 6 bases from V and 5 from J; bases not matched to a gene: 7. CDR1 GTSNPN and CDR2 SVGIG come from the germline V gene (reference sequence). In DNA form, the CDR3 reads TGTGCCTGCCAAGGACTAGCGGCCCACGAGCAGTACTTC. It codes for CACQGLAAHEQYF.

The chain links TRBV19 to TRBJ2-1, with D hard to call. Germline V gene data show CDR1 as LNHDA and CDR2 as SQIVND (reference sequence). CDR3 length: 12 residues. V gave up 5 bases and J gave up 4 bases, with 6 bases separating them. As DNA, the CDR3 is TGTGCCAGTAGTCCCAGGTACAATGAGCAGTTCTTC. This encodes CASSPRYNEQFF.

The chain links TRBV6-5 to TRBJ1-1; TRBD1 is a possible D gene (5 bases). CDR1 is MNHEY and CDR2 is SVGAGI in the germline V gene. The CDR3 has 15 amino acids. V lost 0 bases to trimming and J lost 8 bases, with 16 bases between them. Written as DNA, the CDR3 is TGTGCCAGCAGTTACTCATTCGGCAGGGTGGACGAAGCTTTCTTT. This gives the protein CASSYSFGRVDEAFF.

The chain combines TRBV6-6 with TRBJ2-5, with D possibly matching TRBD1 (6 bases). The CDR3 runs to 12 residues. Per the germline V gene, CDR1 is MNHNY and CDR2 is SVGAGI (reference sequence). Between the trimmed V and J ends, which lost 2 bases and 11 bases, there was a span of 12 bases. CDR3 region: CASSYGPDRQYF. In DNA, the CDR3 is TGTGCCAGCAGTTACGGCCCGGACAGACAGTACTTC.

This clone was seen at least ten times. This chain links TRBV19 with TRBJ1-5, with a possible D match to TRBD1 (6 bases). Trimming stripped 8 bases from V and 5 bases from J, with 13 bases between. The V gene's germline CDR1 is LNHDA and CDR2 SQIVND (reference sequence). This CDR3 comprises 13 residues. CDR3 nucleotides: TGTGCCAGTTCCGGGACACCTGATCAGCCCCAGCATTTT. Its protein product is CASSGTPDQPQHF. Supplemented by reference TRBV19 and TRBJ1-5, the full variable domain reads DGGITQSPKYLFRKEGQNVTLSCEQNLNHDAMYWYRQDPGQGLRLIYYSQIVNDFQKGDIAEGYSVSREKKESFPLTVTSAQKNPTAFYLCASSGTPDQPQHFGDGTRLSIL.

The chain has TRBV28 and TRBJ1-1, with 11 bases matching TRBD1. In germline, CDR1 is MDHEN, CDR2 SYDVKM. Trimming at V came to 6 bases and at J to 5 bases, leaving 8 bases not matched to a gene. This CDR3 comprises 15 residues. The CDR3 loop is CASRITGQGGTEAFF. In DNA form, the CDR3 reads TGTGCCAGCAGGATAACGGGACAGGGGGGGACTGAAGCTTTCTTT.

In its sample, this clone was seen once. For the CDR3, the DNA is TGTGCCAGCAGCTTGGGACAGGGATCCTACAATGAGCAGTTCTTC. The encoded protein is CASSLGQGSYNEQFF. The chain is built from TRBV7-6 and TRBJ2-1; 9 bases agree with TRBD1. Germline values: CDR1 SGHVS, CDR2 FNYEAQ. The CDR3 extends over 15 amino acids. V shed 3 bases, J shed 1 base, and the junction held 1 base outside the gene matches. Full variable domain (rest looked up from reference TRBV7-6 and TRBJ2-1): GAGVSQSPRYKVTKRGQDVALRCDPISGHVSLYWYRQALGQGPEFLTYFNYEAQQDKSGLPNDRFSAERPEGSISTLTIQRTEQRDSAMYRCASSLGQGSYNEQFFGPGTRLTVL.

In this sample, this clone turned up a few times. This CDR3 reads CAWSSGGGTEAFF. CDR3 nucleotides: TGTGCCTGGAGTTCGGGGGGCGGCACTGAAGCTTTCTTT. V and J are TRBV30 and TRBJ1-1; a possible D gene is TRBD1 (6 bases). V was clipped by 2 bases and J by 4 bases, with 11 bases between them. CDR1 and CDR2 (germline): GTSNPN, SVGIG (reference sequence). The CDR3 loop spans 13 amino acids.

The chain has TRBV30 and TRBJ1-1; a weak D match, TRBD1 (6 bases). The CDR3 covers 13 residues. CDR1 and CDR2 from the germline V gene are GTSNPN and SVGIG (reference sequence). V lost 0 bases and J lost 6, with 11 bases in between. In DNA form, the CDR3 reads TGTGCCTGGAGTGTAAGGGGGATCCCTGAAGCTTTCTTT. It codes for CAWSVRGIPEAFF.

This chain uses TRBV10-3 with TRBJ2-3, with D tentatively TRBD2 (5 bases). Trimming left V 6 bases short and J 8 bases short, with 9 bases between. The CDR3 covers 11 residues. CDR1 is ENHRY and CDR2 is SYGVKD in the germline V gene. CDR3 sequence reads: CAIRRSGTQYF. The CDR3 DNA is TGTGCCATCAGGAGGAGCGGTACGCAGTATTTT.

This chain uses TRBV4-2 with TRBJ2-1, with D possibly matching TRBD1 (6 bases). Germline-derived CDR1 and CDR2 are LGHNA and YNFKEQ. The CDR3 runs 14 residues. Trimming cost V 0 bases and J 7 bases, with 10 bases left between them. This CDR3 is CASSQDFRGNEQFF. The CDR3 DNA reads as TGTGCCAGCAGCCAAGACTTCAGGGGAAATGAGCAGTTCTTC.